The next 20 T cell receptor beta chains were all read from a single sample in a study of pediatric ulcerative colitis. Clones were read by immunoSEQ multiplex PCR, and TCRdb kept only the in-frame ones, dropping some. The table shows about 36,000 clones, with 75% to 90% occurring only once. The material sequenced was blood. These receptors all come from a girl aged 10-17 years with moderate ulcerative colitis.

This rearrangement joins TRBV7-9 to TRBJ2-6, with no clear D. The germline gives CDR1 SEHNR, CDR2 FQNEAQ (reference sequence). The CDR3 has 16 amino acids. V was clipped by 3 bases and J by 2 bases, with 11 bases between them. CDR3 nucleotide sequence: TGTGCCAGCAGCTTTCCGCCAGGAGCTGGGGCCAACGTCCTGACTTTC. This encodes CASSFPPGAGANVLTF.

The chain has TRBV6-1 and TRBJ2-7; TRBD2 is a possible D gene (5 bases). Germline assignment: CDR1 MNHNS and CDR2 SASEGT. With 1 base removed from V and 0 bases from J, the gap between germline ends came to 10 bases. This CDR3 spans 15 amino acids. CDR3 sequence: CASSEGTGSSYEQYF. In nucleotides, the CDR3 is TGTGCCAGCAGTGAAGGCACGGGGAGCTCCTACGAGCAGTACTTC.

The V and J genes are TRBV6-5 and TRBJ2-7; maybe TRBD2 (6 bases). Germline CDR1 and CDR2: MNHEY and SVGAGI. V was trimmed by 2 bases and J by 5 bases, leaving 16 bases between them. This CDR3 contains 15 residues. The CDR3 nucleotides read TGTGCCAGCAGTTACCAAGGGAGGCTCGGGGACGAGCAGTACTTC. This gives the protein CASSYQGRLGDEQYF.

This sequence joins TRBV27 and TRBJ2-5, with 9 bases fitting TRBD2. The CDR3 has 15 amino acids. Germline values: CDR1 MNHEY, CDR2 SMNVEV (reference sequence). Unmatched junction bases numbered 14, after V lost 8 bases and J lost 7 bases. CDR3 sequence: CASAGGSISGGTQYF. Written as DNA, the CDR3 is TGTGCCAGCGCGGGAGGGTCTATTTCGGGAGGGACCCAGTACTTC.

This rearrangement joins TRBV27 to TRBJ2-1, with D perhaps assigned TRBD1 or TRBD2 (6 bases each). V was cut by 4 bases and J by 6 bases, with 19 bases left in between. CDR1 and CDR2 from the germline V gene are MNHEY and SMNVEV (reference sequence). The CDR3 runs 16 residues. In DNA, the CDR3 is TGTGCCAGCAGTTCTAGGCCGGGGGCCACGGGCAATGAGCAGTTCTTC. Its protein is CASSSRPGATGNEQFF.

In this sample, this clone turned up a few times. V is TRBV19 and J is TRBJ2-7, with D perhaps being TRBD1 or TRBD2 (6 bases each). Germline V CDR1 and CDR2: LNHDA, SQIVND (reference sequence). The CDR3 has 12 residues. The V end was cut by 9 bases, the J end by 3 bases, with 12 bases between. In DNA form, the CDR3 reads TGTGCCAGCGGGGGCAGCCACTACGAGCAGTACTTC. Protein: CASGGSHYEQYF. Full variable domain (rest looked up from reference TRBV19 and TRBJ2-7): DGGITQSPKYLFRKEGQNVTLSCEQNLNHDAMYWYRQDPGQGLRLIYYSQIVNDFQKGDIAEGYSVSREKKESFPLTVTSAQKNPTAFYLCASGGSHYEQYFGPGTRLTVT.

The rearrangement links TRBV5-1 to TRBJ2-7, with D maybe TRBD1 (5 bases). CDR1 and CDR2 (germline): SGHRS, YFSETQ. The CDR3 runs to 13 residues. V was trimmed by 1 base and J by 2 bases, leaving 7 bases between them. The CDR3 sequence is CASSLTGPYEQYF. The CDR3 region has the DNA TGCGCCAGCAGCTTGACAGGACCCTACGAGCAGTACTTC.

The J gene is TRBJ1-1, the V gene TRBV6-5; no clear D. Trimming took 2 bases from V and 1 from J, leaving 5 bases between them. Germline V gene data show CDR1 as MNHEY and CDR2 as SVGAGI. The CDR3 is 13 residues long. The CDR3 spells CASSYLGNTEAFF. CDR3 nucleotides: TGTGCCAGCAGTTACCTCGGGAACACTGAAGCTTTCTTT.

This chain joins TRBV7-9 and TRBJ2-7, with 7 bases matching TRBD1. Trimming took 5 bases from V and 3 from J; bases not matched to a gene: 16. The germline CDR1 and CDR2 sequences are SEHNR and FQNEAQ (reference sequence). This CDR3 has 17 amino acids. In nucleotides, the CDR3 is TGTGCCAGCAGCCCTCAATCCCCCGGGACAGTAGGCTACGAGCAGTACTTC. Encoded protein: CASSPQSPGTVGYEQYF.

The chain is built from TRBV28 and TRBJ2-6; D is perhaps TRBD1 (5 bases). Germline V gene sequence: CDR1 MDHEN, CDR2 SYDVKM. Trimming left V 5 bases short and J 4 bases short, with 12 bases between. The CDR3 is 15 residues long. CDR3 sequence (DNA): TGTGCCAGCAGTCCAAGGGGATCCGGGGCCAACGTCCTGACTTTC. Translation: CASSPRGSGANVLTF.

The J gene is TRBJ2-1, the V gene TRBV5-1; D could derive from TRBD1 or TRBD2 (8 bases each). V lost 4 bases and J 3 bases, leaving 29 bases between the germline ends. CDR3 length: 20 residues. Per the germline V gene, CDR1 is SGHRS and CDR2 is YFSETQ. Here the CDR3 reads CASSPRDRFDTSGFYNEQFF. The CDR3 region has the DNA TGCGCCAGCAGCCCCCGGGACAGGTTCGACACTAGCGGATTCTACAATGAGCAGTTCTTC.

The genes are TRBV5-6 and TRBJ2-2; TRBD2 agrees at 8 bases. V gave up 3 bases and J gave up 1 base; unmatched junction bases: 5. The CDR3 length is 16 residues. CDR1 is SGHDT, CDR2 YYEEEE, per germline. CDR3 DNA sequence: TGTGCCAGCAGCTCCGGACTAGCTGTGAACACCGGGGAGCTGTTTTTT. Encoded protein: CASSSGLAVNTGELFF. Together with reference TRBV5-6 and TRBJ2-2, the CDR3 gives the full variable domain: DAGVTQSPTHLIKTRGQQVTLRCSPKSGHDTVSWYQQALGQGPQFIFQYYEEEERQRGNFPDRFSGHQFPNYSSELNVNALLLGDSALYLCASSSGLAVNTGELFFGEGSRLTVL.

The chain has TRBV14 and TRBJ1-1, with 8 bases identical to TRBD1. V lost 4 bases to trimming and J lost 8 bases; unmatched junction nucleotides: 9. CDR1 is SGHDN, CDR2 FVKESK, per germline. The CDR3 sequence is 14 residues long. CDR3 coding DNA: TGTGCCAGCAGCCCGGACAGGGTAATATCAGAAGCTTTCTTT. This codes for CASSPDRVISEAFF.

The J gene is TRBJ2-2, the V gene TRBV19; TRBD1 or TRBD2 may be the D gene (6 bases each). Trimming left V 3 bases short and J 4 bases short, with 18 bases between. CDR3 length: 17 amino acids. Germline V CDR1 and CDR2: LNHDA, SQIVND (reference sequence). This CDR3 reads CASSIGQWRVATGELFF. CDR3 DNA sequence: TGTGCCAGTAGTATCGGACAGTGGAGGGTGGCCACCGGGGAGCTGTTTTTT.

The chain combines TRBV4-2 with TRBJ1-4; D is unresolved. V dropped 4 bases and J dropped 6 bases, with 15 bases sitting between them. The CDR3 length is 15 residues. Germline V gene lookup returns CDR1 LGHNA and CDR2 YNFKEQ. CDR3 residues: CASSPVHLRDEKLFF. CDR3 bases: TGTGCCAGCAGCCCCGTACACCTGCGGGATGAAAAACTGTTTTTT.

The chain combines TRBV7-3 with TRBJ2-7; maybe TRBD2 (5 bases). The length of the CDR3 is 12 residues. CDR1 and CDR2 from the germline V gene are SGHTA and FQGTGA. Trimming removed 1 base from V and 6 bases from J, with 7 bases in between. The CDR3 DNA reads TGTGCCAGCAGCTTAAATCGGGGCGAGCAGTACTTC. It specifies CASSLNRGEQYF.

The J gene is TRBJ2-7, the V gene TRBV25-1; D assignment may be TRBD1 or TRBD2 (5 bases each). This CDR3 contains 13 residues. V lost 3 bases and J lost 6, with 12 bases in between. CDR1 and CDR2 (germline): MGHDK, SYGVNS. CDR3 in amino acids: CASSEGRAGEQYF. Here the CDR3 DNA reads TGTGCCAGCAGTGAGGGCAGGGCGGGCGAGCAGTACTTC.

The chain combines TRBV29-1 with TRBJ1-2; D might be TRBD1 (6 bases). This CDR3 region has 13 residues. Looked up from germline, CDR1 is SQVTM and CDR2 is ANQGSEA. V gave up 0 bases and J gave up 6 bases, with 11 bases separating them. The CDR3 DNA is TGCAGCGTTGAAGAAGCCAGGGGAAATGGCTACACCTTC. As protein: CSVEEARGNGYTF.

The chain uses TRBV6-5 and TRBJ2-1; D possibly corresponds to TRBD1 (6 bases). Trimming shortened V by 4 bases and J by 8 bases, and 15 bases separated the two germline ends. Per the germline V gene, CDR1 is MNHEY and CDR2 is SVGAGI. The CDR3 contains 14 residues. DNA of the CDR3: TGTGCCAGCAGTTCAGGACAGAGTGGAGATGAGCAGTTCTTC. Its translation is CASSSGQSGDEQFF.

The rearrangement joins TRBV6-4 to TRBJ2-1, with a possible D match to TRBD2 (6 bases). The length of the CDR3 is 15 residues. In germline, CDR1 is MRHNA, CDR2 SNTAGT. V was cut by 3 bases and J by 8 bases, with 17 bases left in between. CDR3: CASSETPGVSDEQFF. CDR3 bases: TGTGCCAGCAGTGAAACCCCGGGAGTGTCTGATGAGCAGTTCTTC.